This T cell receptor (beta chain) appears in the sequencing data of a study of blood T cell repertoires in COVID-19 (dated by TCRdb to 2020 to 2021). At the level of the whole study: The collaborator samples originated in the United States, Italy and Spain and spanned the acute and convalescent phases of COVID-19. The prospective study material was composed of cDNA or gDNA derived from T cells, B-cell-depleted T cells, or PBMCs. The repertoires were released in a freely available public database intended as a resource for research on the immune response to SARS-CoV-2. The samples were drawn from two sources: the first 160 participants of the ongoing ImmuneRACE study, and 1,000 to 1,500 subjects contributed by 6 global collaborators. A de-identified subject ID, COVID-19 status, age in years and sex were almost always included in the sample metadata. Where available, HLA class I and class II types were taken from metadata supplied by the sample provider and were not determined by assay-based typing. Subjects who had been exposed to COVID-19, were actively infected with it, or had recovered from it provided the deeply sampled blood TCRbeta repertoires that made up the dataset.

Its CDR3 holds 14 amino acids, cysteine through phenylalanine. Kept here is only the CDR3 DNA, which spans 42 bases and is read in frame from base 1. From the germline V gene, CDR1 is MNHEY and CDR2 is SVGAGI. V is trimmed back by 6 bases and J by 7 bases, and the junction contains 7 bases that no gene match accounts for. Participants in the prospective study were aged roughly 18 to 100 years, lived in about two dozen United States geographic areas, and enrolled through a virtual design. In the prospective study, participants were assigned to cohorts based on the clinical history participants reported in a screening survey and a study questionnaire. ImmuneRACE Cohort 3 recovered participants were defined by two consecutive negative NP/OP PCR tests, healthcare professional clearance, or symptom resolution. Mobile phlebotomists in the prospective study collected whole blood, serum and a nasopharyngeal or oropharyngeal swab from every participant. Additional blood draws and questionnaires over an approximately two-month period could optionally be provided by prospective study participants. Blood samples from the prospective study were shipped frozen or at room temperature prior to DNA extraction.

As for this clone: The antigen it binds to is not known. Base qualities are not recorded, but no much larger clone differs from it by a single base.

The immunoSEQ Assay, a bias-controlled multiplex PCR, was used to amplify TCRbeta CDR3 regions from genomic DNA. The study's processing was this. The number of nucleated cells in each sample was estimated from the amplification of reference gene primers within the assay. To quantify the absolute abundance of each unique TCRbeta CDR3 rearrangement, sequence reads were collapsed and filtered. For each sample, productive Simpson clonality was calculated by taking the square root of Simpson's diversity index across productive rearrangements. Sourced from immuneACCESS, this table was stored by TCRdb with only in-frame sequences that have V and J called. A share of the clones is absent; for the studies checked, an unresolved V gene accounts for under half, and the remainder has no known explanation. The V and J calls and clone size come from that table; D and trimming were worked out from the DNA. This sample has about 350,000 clones in its table, and more than 85% of those were observed once. 1% of the sample goes to the ten largest clones.

What the study reported, not specific to this receptor: How much clinical and demographic metadata was included differed by source and by participant, and the metadata was provided uncurated.

Rearrangement joined TRBV6-5 to TRBJ1-5; 9 bases in the junction line up with TRBD1. The source is a woman aged 25-40 years who had recovered from COVID-19. Sequenced: PBMCs or T cells enriched from blood (not recorded which). The CDR3 region reads CASSQTGGGQPQHF. The sequenced DNA: TGTGCCAGCAGCCAAACAGGGGGCGGACAGCCCCAGCATTTT.